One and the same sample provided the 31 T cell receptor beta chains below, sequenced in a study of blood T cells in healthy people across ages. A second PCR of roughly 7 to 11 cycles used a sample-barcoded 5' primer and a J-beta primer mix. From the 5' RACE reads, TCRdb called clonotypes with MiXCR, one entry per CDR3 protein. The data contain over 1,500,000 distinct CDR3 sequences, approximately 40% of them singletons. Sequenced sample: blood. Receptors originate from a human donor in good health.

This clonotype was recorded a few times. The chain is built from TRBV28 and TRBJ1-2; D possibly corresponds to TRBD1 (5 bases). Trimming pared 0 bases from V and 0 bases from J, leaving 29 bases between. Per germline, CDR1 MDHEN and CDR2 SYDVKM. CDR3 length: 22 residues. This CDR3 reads CASSLWDTRTGILPGSNYGYTF. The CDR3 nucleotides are TGTGCCAGCAGTTTATGGGACACCCGGACTGGAATTCTGCCAGGATCTAACTATGGCTACACCTTC.

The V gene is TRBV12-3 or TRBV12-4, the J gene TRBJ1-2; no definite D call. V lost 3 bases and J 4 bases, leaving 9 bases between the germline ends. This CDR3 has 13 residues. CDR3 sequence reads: CASSFDSFYGYTF. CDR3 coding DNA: TGTGCCAGCAGTTTTGACTCGTTCTATGGCTACACCTTC.

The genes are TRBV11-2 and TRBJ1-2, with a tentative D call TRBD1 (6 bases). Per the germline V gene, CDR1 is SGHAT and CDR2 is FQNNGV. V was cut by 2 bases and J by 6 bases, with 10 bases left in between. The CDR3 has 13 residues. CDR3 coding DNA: TGTGCCAGCAGCTTAACTCGGACAGATGGCTACACCTTC. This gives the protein CASSLTRTDGYTF.

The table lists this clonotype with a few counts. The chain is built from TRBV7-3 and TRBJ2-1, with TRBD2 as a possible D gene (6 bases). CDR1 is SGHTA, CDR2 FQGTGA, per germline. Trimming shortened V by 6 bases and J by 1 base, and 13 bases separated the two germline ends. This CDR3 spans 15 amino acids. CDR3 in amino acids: CASSSPGLSYNEQFF. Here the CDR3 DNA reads TGTGCCAGCAGTTCGCCGGGACTTTCCTACAATGAGCAGTTCTTC.

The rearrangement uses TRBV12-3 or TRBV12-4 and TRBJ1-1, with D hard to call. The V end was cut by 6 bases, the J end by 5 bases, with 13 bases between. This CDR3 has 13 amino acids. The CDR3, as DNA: TGTGCCAGCAGCCCTTATGTGGGGACTGAAGCTTTCTTT. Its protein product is CASSPYVGTEAFF.

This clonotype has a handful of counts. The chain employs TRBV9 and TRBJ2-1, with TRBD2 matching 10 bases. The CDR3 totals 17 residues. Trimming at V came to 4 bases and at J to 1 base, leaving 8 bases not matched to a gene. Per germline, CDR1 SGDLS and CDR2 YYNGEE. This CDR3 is CASSSYSGGMSYNEQFF. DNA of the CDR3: TGTGCCAGCAGCTCATATAGCGGGGGGATGTCCTACAATGAGCAGTTCTTC.

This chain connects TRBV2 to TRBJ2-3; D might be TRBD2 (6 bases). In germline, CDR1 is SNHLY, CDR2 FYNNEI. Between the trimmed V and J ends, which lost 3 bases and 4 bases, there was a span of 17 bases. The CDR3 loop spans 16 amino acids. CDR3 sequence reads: CASSEYGGALADTQYF. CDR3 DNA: TGTGCCAGCAGTGAGTATGGCGGGGCCCTCGCAGATACGCAGTATTTT.

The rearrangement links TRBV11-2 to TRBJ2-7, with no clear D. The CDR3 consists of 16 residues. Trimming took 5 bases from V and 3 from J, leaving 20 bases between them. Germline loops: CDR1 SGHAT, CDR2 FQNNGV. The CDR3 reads CASSHQGRSLGYEQYF. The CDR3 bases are TGTGCCAGCAGCCATCAAGGACGATCGCTCGGCTACGAGCAGTACTTC. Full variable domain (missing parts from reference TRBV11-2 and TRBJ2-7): EAGVAQSPRYKIIEKRQSVAFWCNPISGHATLYWYQQILGQGPKLLIQFQNNGVVDDSQLPKDRFSAERLKGVDSTLKIQPAKLEDSAVYLCASSHQGRSLGYEQYFGPGTRLTVT.

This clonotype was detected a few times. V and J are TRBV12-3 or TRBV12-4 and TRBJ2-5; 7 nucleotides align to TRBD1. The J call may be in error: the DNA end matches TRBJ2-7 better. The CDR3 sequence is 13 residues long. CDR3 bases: TGTGCCAGCGCTGAGGGGGCTAGGTACGAGCAGTACTTC. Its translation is CASAEGARYEQYF.

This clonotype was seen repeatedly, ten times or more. Here the CDR3 DNA reads TGTGCCAGCAGTCCGGACAGGGGCGAGAAGCCCCAGCATTTT. Translating gives CASSPDRGEKPQHF. This chain links TRBV27 with TRBJ1-5, with 9 positions matching TRBD1. The V and J ends lost 5 bases and 8 bases, in that order; junction bases with no gene match: 7. CDR1 MNHEY and CDR2 SMNVEV come from the germline V gene (reference sequence). The CDR3 is 14 residues long.

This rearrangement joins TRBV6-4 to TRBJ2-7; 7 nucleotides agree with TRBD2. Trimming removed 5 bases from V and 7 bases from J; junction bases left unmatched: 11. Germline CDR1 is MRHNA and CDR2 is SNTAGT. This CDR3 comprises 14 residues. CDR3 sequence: CASSREGSYNEQYF. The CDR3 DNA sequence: TGTGCCAGCAGTAGGGAGGGGAGCTACAATGAGCAGTACTTC.

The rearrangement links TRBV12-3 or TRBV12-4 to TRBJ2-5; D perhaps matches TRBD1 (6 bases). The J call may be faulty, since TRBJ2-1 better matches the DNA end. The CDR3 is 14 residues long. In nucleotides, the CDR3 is TGTGCCAGCAGTTTATTTGGACAGCAAGAGACCCAGTTCTTC. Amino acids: CASSLFGQQETQFF.

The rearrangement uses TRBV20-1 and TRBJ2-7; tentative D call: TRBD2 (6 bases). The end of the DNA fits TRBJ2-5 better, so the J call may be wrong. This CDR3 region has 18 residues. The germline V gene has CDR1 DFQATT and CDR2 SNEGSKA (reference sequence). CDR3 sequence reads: CSPKDSHVAGFPQETQYF. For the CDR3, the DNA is TGCAGTCCGAAGGATTCGCACGTGGCGGGATTTCCCCAGGAGACCCAGTACTTC.

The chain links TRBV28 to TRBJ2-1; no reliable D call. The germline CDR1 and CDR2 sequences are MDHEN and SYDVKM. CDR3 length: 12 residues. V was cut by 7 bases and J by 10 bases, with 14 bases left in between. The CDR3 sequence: CASNLGVTEQFF. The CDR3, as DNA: TGTGCCAGCAACTTAGGAGTTACAGAGCAGTTCTTC.

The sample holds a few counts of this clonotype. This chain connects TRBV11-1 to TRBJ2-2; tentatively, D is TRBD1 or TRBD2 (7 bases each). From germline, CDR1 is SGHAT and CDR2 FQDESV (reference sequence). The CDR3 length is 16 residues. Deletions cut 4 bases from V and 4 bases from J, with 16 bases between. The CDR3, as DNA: TGTGCCAGCAGCTATTCAGGGGGGGTCAGCACCGGGGAGCTGTTTTTT. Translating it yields CASSYSGGVSTGELFF.

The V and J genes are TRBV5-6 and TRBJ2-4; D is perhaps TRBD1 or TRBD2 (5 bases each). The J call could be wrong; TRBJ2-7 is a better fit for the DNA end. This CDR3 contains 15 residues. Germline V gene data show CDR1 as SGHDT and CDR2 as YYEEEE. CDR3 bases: TGTGCCAGCAGCCTCTGGTGGGGGAAGACCTACGAGCAGTACTTC. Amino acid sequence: CASSLWWGKTYEQYF.

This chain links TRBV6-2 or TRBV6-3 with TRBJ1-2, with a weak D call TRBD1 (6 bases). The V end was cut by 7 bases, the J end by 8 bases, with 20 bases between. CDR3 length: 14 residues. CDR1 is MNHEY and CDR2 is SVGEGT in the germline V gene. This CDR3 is CASTLRTVSRGYTF. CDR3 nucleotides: TGTGCCAGCACCCTACGGACAGTTTCTCGGGGCTACACCTTC.

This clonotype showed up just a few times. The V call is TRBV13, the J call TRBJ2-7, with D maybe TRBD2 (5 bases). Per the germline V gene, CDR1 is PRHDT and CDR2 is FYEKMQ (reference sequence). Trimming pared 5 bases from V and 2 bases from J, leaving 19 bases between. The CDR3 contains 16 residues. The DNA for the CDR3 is TGTGCCAGCAGCCCTCCAGCGTGGGAGAAACCCTACGAGCAGTACTTC. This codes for CASSPPAWEKPYEQYF.

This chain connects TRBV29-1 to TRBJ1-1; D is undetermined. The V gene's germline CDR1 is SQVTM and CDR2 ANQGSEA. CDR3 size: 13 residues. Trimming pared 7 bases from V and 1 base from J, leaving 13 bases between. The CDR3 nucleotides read TGCAGCGCCCCAGAGGATTCGAACACTGAAGCTTTCTTT. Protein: CSAPEDSNTEAFF.

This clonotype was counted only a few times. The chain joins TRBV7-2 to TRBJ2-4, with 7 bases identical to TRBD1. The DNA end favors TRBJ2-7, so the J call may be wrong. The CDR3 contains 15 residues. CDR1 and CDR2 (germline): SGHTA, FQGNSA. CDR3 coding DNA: TGTGCCAGCAGCTCCTCGTCGGGACAGCGGTACGAGCAGTACTTC. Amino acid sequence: CASSSSSGQRYEQYF.

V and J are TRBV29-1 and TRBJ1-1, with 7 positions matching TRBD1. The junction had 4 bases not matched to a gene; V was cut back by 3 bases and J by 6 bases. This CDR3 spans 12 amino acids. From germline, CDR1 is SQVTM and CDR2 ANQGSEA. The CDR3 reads CSVETGYAEAFF. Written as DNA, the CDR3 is TGCAGCGTTGAGACAGGGTATGCTGAAGCTTTCTTT.

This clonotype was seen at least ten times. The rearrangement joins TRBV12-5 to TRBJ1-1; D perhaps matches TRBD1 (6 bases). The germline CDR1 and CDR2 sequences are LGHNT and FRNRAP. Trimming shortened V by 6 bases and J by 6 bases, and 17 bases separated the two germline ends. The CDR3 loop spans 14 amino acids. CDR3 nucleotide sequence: TGTGCTAGTGGAACCACCGGGACATTTGCTGAAGCTTTCTTT. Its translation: CASGTTGTFAEAFF.

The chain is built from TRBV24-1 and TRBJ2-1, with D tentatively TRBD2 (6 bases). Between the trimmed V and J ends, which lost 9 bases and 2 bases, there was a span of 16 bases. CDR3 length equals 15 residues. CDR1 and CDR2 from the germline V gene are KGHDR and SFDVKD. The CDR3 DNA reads TGTGCCACCGGAAGGCGGGACCTACCCTACAATGAGCAGTTCTTC. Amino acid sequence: CATGRRDLPYNEQFF.

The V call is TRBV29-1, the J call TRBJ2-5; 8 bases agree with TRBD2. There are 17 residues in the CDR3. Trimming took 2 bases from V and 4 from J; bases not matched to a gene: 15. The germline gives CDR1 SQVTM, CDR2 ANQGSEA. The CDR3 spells CSVEWWTGGPGAETQYF. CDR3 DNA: TGCAGCGTTGAATGGTGGACGGGGGGGCCAGGAGCAGAGACCCAGTACTTC.

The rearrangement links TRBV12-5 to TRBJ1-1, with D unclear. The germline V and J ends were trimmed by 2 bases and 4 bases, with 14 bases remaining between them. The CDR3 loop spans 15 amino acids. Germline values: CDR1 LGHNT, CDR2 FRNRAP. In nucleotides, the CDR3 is TGTGCTAGTGGTTTGACCCCGAGTTCAGTCACTGAAGCTTTCTTT. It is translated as CASGLTPSSVTEAFF.

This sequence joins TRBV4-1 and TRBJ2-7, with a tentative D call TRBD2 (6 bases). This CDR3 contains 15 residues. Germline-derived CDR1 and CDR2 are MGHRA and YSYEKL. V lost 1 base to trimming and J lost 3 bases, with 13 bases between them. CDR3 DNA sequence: TGCGCCAGCAGCCAAGCGGGGACTGAATACTACGAGCAGTACTTC. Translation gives CASSQAGTEYYEQYF.

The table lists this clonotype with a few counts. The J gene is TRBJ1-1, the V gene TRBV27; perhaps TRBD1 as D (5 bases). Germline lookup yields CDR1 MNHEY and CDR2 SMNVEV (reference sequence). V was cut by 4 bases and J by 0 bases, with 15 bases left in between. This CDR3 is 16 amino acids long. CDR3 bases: TGTGCCAGCAGTTGGGGGTCCTGGGGGATGAACACTGAAGCTTTCTTT. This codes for CASSWGSWGMNTEAFF.

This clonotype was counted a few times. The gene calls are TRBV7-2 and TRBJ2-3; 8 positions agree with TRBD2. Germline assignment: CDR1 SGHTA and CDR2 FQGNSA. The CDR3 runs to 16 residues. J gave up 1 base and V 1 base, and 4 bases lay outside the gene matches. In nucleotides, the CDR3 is TGTGCCAGCAGCTTAGTGCCGCGGGGGGGCACAGATACGCAGTATTTT. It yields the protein CASSLVPRGGTDTQYF.

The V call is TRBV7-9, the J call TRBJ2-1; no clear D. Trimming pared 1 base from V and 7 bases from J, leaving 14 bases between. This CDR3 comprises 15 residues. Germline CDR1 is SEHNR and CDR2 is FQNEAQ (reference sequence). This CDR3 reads CASSLGLSNANEQFF. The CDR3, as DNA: TGTGCCAGCAGCTTAGGGCTTAGCAACGCGAATGAGCAGTTCTTC.

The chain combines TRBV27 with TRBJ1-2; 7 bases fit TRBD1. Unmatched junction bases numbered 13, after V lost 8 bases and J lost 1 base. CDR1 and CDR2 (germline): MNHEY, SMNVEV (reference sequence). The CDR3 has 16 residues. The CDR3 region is CASRTFNRGFNYGYTF. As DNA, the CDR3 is TGTGCCAGCCGAACATTTAACAGGGGATTTAACTATGGCTACACCTTC.

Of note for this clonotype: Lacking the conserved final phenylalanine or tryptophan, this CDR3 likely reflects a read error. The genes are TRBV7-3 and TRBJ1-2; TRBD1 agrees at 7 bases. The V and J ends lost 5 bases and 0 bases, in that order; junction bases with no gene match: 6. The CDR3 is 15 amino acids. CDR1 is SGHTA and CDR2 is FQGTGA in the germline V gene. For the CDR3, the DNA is TGTGCCAGCAGCCTCGGGACAGCTTCTAACTATGGCTACACCTGC. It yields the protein CASSLGTASNYGYTC.